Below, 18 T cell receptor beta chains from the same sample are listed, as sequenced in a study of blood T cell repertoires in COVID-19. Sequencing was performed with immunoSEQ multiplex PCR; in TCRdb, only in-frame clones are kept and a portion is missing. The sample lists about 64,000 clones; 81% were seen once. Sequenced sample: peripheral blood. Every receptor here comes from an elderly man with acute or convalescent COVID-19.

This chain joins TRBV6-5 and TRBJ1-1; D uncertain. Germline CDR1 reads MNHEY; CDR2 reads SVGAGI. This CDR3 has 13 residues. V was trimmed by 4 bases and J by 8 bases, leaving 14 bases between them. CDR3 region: CASSSPGWMEAFF. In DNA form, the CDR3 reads TGTGCCAGCAGTTCACCGGGATGGATGGAAGCTTTCTTT.

Here the CDR3 DNA reads TGTGCCAGCAGTTACCAGGGGCTGGAAAGCACTGAAGCTTTCTTT. Its protein product is CASSYQGLESTEAFF. V is TRBV6-5 and J is TRBJ1-1, with D perhaps TRBD1 (6 bases). The CDR3 covers 15 residues. The germline V gene has CDR1 MNHEY and CDR2 SVGAGI. The V end lost 2 bases, the J end lost 4 bases, and 14 bases lay between the germline ends.

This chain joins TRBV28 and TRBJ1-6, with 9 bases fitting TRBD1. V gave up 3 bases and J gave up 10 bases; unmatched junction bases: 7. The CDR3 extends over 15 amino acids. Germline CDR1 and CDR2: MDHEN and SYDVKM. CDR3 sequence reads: CASSFQGQGRSPLHF. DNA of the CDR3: TGTGCCAGCAGTTTCCAGGGACAGGGTAGATCACCCCTCCACTTT.

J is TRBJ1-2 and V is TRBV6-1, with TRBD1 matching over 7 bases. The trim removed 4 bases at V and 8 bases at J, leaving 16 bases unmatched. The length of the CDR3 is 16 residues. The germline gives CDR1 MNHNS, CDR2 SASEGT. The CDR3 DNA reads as TGTGCCAGCAGTGCCACGGAGGGCTGGACAGGCTTGGGCTACACCTTC. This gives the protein CASSATEGWTGLGYTF.

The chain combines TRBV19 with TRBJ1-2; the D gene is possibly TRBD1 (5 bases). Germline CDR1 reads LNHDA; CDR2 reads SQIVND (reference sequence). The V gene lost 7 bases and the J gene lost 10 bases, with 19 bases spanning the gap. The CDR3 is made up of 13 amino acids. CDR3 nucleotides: TGTGCCAGTAAGTCCAGGGAGGCTGTCGACTACACCTTC. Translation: CASKSREAVDYTF.

CDR3 amino acids: CASSVRGFSSGNTIYF. The CDR3 DNA follows: TGTGCCAGCAGCGTCCGGGGGTTCAGCTCTGGAAACACCATATATTTT. The V and J genes are TRBV5-5 and TRBJ1-3; possibly TRBD1 for D (5 bases). V was clipped by 4 bases and J by 0 bases, with 14 bases between them. The CDR3 length is 16 residues. Germline values: CDR1 SGHKS, CDR2 YYEKEE (reference sequence).

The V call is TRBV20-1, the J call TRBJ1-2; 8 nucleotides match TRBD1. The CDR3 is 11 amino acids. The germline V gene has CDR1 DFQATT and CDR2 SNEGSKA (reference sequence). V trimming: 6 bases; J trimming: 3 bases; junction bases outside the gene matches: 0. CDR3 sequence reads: CSATGDYGYTF. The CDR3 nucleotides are TGCAGTGCGACAGGGGACTATGGCTACACCTTC.

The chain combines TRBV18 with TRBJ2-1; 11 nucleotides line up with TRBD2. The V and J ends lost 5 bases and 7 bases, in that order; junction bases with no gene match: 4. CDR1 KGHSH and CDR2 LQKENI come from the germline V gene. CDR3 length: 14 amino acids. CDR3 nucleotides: TGTGCCAGCTCAGCCGGGACTAGCGGAAATGAGCAGTTCTTC. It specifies CASSAGTSGNEQFF.

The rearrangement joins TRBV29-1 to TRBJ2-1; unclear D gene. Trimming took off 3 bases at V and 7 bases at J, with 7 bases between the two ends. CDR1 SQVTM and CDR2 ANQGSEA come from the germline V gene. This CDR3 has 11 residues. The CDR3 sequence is CSVEGTNEQFF. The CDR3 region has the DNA TGCAGCGTTGAGGGCACGAATGAGCAGTTCTTC.

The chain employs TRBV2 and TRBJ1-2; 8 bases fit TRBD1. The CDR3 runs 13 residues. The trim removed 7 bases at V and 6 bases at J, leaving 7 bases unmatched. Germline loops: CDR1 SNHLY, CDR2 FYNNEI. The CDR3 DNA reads TGTGCCAGCATCTTGGACAGGGCCCATGGCTACACCTTC. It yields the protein CASILDRAHGYTF.

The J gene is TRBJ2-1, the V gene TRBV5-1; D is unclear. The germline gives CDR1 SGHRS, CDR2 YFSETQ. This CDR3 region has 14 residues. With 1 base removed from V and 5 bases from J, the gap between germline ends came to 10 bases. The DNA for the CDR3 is TGCGCCAGCAGCTTGCCGAAACAGAACAATGAGCAGTTCTTC. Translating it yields CASSLPKQNNEQFF.

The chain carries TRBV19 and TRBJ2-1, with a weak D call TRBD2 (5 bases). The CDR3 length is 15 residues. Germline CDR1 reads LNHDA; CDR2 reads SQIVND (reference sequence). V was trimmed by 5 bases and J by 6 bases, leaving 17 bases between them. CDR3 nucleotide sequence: TGTGCCAGTAGTGAGTCTCGACGGGGAGTCAATGAGCAGTTCTTC. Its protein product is CASSESRRGVNEQFF. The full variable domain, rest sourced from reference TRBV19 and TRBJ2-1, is DGGITQSPKYLFRKEGQNVTLSCEQNLNHDAMYWYRQDPGQGLRLIYYSQIVNDFQKGDIAEGYSVSREKKESFPLTVTSAQKNPTAFYLCASSESRRGVNEQFFGPGTRLTVL.

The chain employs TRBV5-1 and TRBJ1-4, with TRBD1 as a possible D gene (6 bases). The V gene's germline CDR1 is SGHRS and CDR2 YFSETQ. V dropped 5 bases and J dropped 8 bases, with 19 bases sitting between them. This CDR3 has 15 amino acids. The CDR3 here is CASRRRQDRKEKLFF. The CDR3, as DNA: TGCGCCAGCAGGCGCCGACAGGACCGAAAGGAAAAACTGTTTTTT.

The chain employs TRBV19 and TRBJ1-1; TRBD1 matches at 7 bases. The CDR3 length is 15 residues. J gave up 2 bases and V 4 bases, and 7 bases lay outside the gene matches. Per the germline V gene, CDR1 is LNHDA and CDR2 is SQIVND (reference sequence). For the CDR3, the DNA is TGTGCCAGTAGTACCCTAGGACAGGACAACACTGAAGCTTTCTTT. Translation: CASSTLGQDNTEAFF.

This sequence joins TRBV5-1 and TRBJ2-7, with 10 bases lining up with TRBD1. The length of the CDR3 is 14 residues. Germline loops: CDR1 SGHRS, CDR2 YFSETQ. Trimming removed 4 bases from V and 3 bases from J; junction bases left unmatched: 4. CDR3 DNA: TGCGCCAGCAGCAGGGGACAGGGGAACTACGAGCAGTACTTC. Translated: CASSRGQGNYEQYF.

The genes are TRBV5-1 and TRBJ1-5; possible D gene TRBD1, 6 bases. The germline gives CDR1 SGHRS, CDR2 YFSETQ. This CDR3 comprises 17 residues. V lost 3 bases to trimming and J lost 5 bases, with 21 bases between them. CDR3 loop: CASSSVGRDTDDQPQHF. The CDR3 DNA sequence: TGCGCCAGCAGCTCCGTGGGGAGGGACACAGATGATCAGCCCCAGCATTTT.

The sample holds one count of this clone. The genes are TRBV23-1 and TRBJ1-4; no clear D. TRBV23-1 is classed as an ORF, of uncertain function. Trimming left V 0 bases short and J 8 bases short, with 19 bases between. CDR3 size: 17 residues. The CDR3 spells CASSQSAFRLRREKLFF. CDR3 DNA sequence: TGCGCCAGCAGTCAATCGGCTTTTCGCCTAAGGAGGGAAAAACTGTTTTTT.

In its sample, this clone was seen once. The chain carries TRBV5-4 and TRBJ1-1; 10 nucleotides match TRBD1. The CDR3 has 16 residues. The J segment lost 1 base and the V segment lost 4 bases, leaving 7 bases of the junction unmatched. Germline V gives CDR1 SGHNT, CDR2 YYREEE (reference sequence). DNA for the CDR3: TGTGCCAGCAGCGTCCGGGACAGGGGCAGGAACACTGAAGCTTTCTTT. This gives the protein CASSVRDRGRNTEAFF.